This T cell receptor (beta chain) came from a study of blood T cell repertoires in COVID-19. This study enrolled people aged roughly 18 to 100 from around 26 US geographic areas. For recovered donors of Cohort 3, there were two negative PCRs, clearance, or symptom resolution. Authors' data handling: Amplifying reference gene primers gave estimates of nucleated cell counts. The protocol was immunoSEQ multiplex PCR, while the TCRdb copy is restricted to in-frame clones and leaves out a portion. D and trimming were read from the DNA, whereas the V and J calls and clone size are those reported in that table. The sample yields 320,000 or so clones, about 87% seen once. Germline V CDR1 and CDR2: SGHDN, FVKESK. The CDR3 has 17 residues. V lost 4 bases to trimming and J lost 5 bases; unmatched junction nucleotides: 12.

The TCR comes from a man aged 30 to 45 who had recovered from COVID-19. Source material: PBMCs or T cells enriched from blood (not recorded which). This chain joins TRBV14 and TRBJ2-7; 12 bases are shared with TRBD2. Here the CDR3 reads CASSRGLAGPWKNEQYF. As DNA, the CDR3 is TGTGCCAGCAGCCGAGGACTAGCGGGGCCCTGGAAAAACGAGCAGTACTTC.